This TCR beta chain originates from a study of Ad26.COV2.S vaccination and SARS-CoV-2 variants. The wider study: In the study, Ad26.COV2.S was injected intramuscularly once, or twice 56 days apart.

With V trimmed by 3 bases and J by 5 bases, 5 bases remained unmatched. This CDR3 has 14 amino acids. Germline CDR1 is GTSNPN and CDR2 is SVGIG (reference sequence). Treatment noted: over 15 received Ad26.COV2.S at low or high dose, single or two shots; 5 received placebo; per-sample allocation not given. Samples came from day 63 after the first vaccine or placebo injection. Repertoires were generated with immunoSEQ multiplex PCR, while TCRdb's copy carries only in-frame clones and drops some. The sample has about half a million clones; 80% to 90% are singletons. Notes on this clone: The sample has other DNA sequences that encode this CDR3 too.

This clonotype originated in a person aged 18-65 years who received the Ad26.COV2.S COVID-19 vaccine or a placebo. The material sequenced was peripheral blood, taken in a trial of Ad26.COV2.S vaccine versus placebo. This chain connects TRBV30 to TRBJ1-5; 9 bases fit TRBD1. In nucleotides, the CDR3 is TGTGCCTGGAGCGGGGGACAGGGAGATCAGCCCCAGCATTTT. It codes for CAWSGGQGDQPQHF.